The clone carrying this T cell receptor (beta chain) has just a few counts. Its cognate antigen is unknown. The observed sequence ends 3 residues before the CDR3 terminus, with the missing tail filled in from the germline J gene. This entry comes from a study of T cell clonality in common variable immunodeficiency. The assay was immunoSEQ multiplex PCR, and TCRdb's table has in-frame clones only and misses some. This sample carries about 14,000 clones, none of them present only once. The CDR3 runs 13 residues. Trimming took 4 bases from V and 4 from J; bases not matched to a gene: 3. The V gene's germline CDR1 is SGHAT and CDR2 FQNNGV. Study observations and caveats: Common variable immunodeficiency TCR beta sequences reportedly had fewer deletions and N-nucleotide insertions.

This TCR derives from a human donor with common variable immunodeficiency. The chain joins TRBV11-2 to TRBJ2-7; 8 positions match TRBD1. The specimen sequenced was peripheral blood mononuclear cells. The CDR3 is CASSSGTGYEQYF. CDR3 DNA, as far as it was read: TGTGCCAGCAGCTCCGGGACAGGTTACGAG.